This TCR beta chain appears in the sequencing data of a study of cytomegalovirus exposure and HLA in healthy donors. The study's findings and limits: TCR beta sequences numbering around 15,000 were associated with HLA alleles at 0.05 false discovery rate in a later analysis. For TCR beta chains, V- and J-gene trimming was later linked to a missense DCLRE1C variant.

Notes on this clone: As yet, its antigen is unknown.

With 5 bases clipped from V and 13 bases from J, the junction kept 16 bases outside the gene matches. Germline CDR1 reads PRHDT; CDR2 reads FYEKMQ (reference sequence). The CDR3 has 14 residues. The donors comprised healthy bone marrow donors. While unrecorded immune exposures were likely, the donors were nominally healthy when sampled. PCR amplification relied on 60 Vbeta primers (plus 13 Jbeta primers). Clones were sequenced by immunoSEQ multiplex PCR, and TCRdb holds only the in-frame ones, with some missing. The sample has roughly 99,000 clones, around three quarters seen once. Sequences were obtained from PBMCs. The TCR originated in a male donor in good health and CMV-seropositive. The chain has TRBV13 and TRBJ1-2; 7 positions match TRBD1. CDR3 in amino acids: CASSLAGRGSGLTF. The CDR3 DNA reads as TGTGCCAGCAGCCTGGCAGGCAGGGGGAGCGGGCTCACCTTC.